One and the same sample provided the 30 T cell receptor beta chains below, sequenced in a study of OX40 agonist ivuxolimab in advanced cancers. Only in-frame clones appear in the TCRdb table, and some are missing; sequencing was by immunoSEQ multiplex PCR. This sample has roughly 24,000 clones, with over 80% found just once. The material was CD4+ or CD8+ T cells sorted from blood, obtained in a trial of the OX40 agonist ivuxolimab. These receptors were taken from an adult with an advanced solid tumor such as melanoma, head and neck, liver or kidney cancer.

The chain has TRBV30 and TRBJ1-3, with D hard to call. Germline V gene sequence: CDR1 GTSNPN, CDR2 SVGIG (reference sequence). The CDR3 is made up of 14 amino acids. Trimming removed 0 bases at V and 2 bases at J, with 8 bases between. CDR3 bases: TGTGCCTGGAGTGTACTTAGGGCTGGAAACACCATATATTTT. Translated, it gives CAWSVLRAGNTIYF.

The V gene is TRBV7-2, the J gene TRBJ2-5; D is undetermined. CDR1 is SGHTA and CDR2 is FQGNSA in the germline V gene. CDR3 length equals 12 residues. The V end was cut by 5 bases, the J end by 7 bases, with 11 bases between. In nucleotides, the CDR3 is TGTGCCAGCAGCCAACAACTCGGGACCCAGTACTTC. It yields the protein CASSQQLGTQYF.

This chain connects TRBV5-4 to TRBJ2-1, with D possibly being TRBD2 (6 bases). This CDR3 spans 16 amino acids. Germline CDR1 and CDR2: SGHNT and YYREEE (reference sequence). The germline V and J ends were trimmed by 8 bases and 0 bases, with 18 bases remaining between them. CDR3 amino acids: CASQPGGGSSYNEQFF. The DNA of the CDR3 is TGTGCCAGTCAGCCGGGTGGGGGGAGCTCCTACAATGAGCAGTTCTTC.

The V call is TRBV7-8, the J call TRBJ1-2; D might be TRBD1 (6 bases). Germline V gene lookup returns CDR1 SGHVS and CDR2 FQNEAQ. CDR3 length: 13 residues. Trimming pared 2 bases from V and 8 bases from J, leaving 12 bases between. CDR3: CASSLWQGSGYTF. In DNA, the CDR3 is TGTGCCAGCAGCTTATGGCAGGGGTCCGGCTACACCTTC.

The genes are TRBV7-2 and TRBJ2-1, with TRBD2 identical over 13 bases. Trimming removed 1 base from V and 9 bases from J; junction bases left unmatched: 0. The CDR3 has 14 residues. The germline V gene has CDR1 SGHTA and CDR2 FQGNSA. CDR3: CASSLGLAGGEQFF. The CDR3, as DNA: TGTGCCAGCAGCTTAGGACTAGCGGGGGGTGAGCAGTTCTTC. The variable domain in full, with the rest retrieved from reference TRBV7-2 and TRBJ2-1, is GAGVSQSPSNKVTEKGKDVELRCDPISGHTALYWYRQSLGQGLEFLIYFQGNSAPDKSGLPSDRFSAERTGGSVSTLTIQRTQQEDSAVYLCASSLGLAGGEQFFGPGTRLTVL.

DNA for the CDR3: TGCGCCAGCAGCTTGGACAGCGATTACAATGAGCAGTTCTTC. This codes for CASSLDSDYNEQFF. This chain joins TRBV5-1 and TRBJ2-1; unclear D gene. The CDR3 loop spans 14 amino acids. Trimming shortened V by 0 bases and J by 4 bases, and 8 bases separated the two germline ends. Germline assignment: CDR1 SGHRS and CDR2 YFSETQ.

The gene calls are TRBV10-1 and TRBJ2-7; D ambiguous. The CDR3 length is 13 residues. CDR1 and CDR2 (germline): WNHNN, SYGVQD (reference sequence). Between the trimmed V and J ends, which lost 5 bases and 7 bases, there was a span of 15 bases. Written as DNA, the CDR3 is TGCGCCAGCAGTCAAGAAGGGTACGGGGAGCAGTACTTC. This codes for CASSQEGYGEQYF.

The chain carries TRBV7-2 and TRBJ2-5; 13 nucleotides match TRBD2. CDR1 and CDR2 (germline): SGHTA, FQGNSA. The CDR3 is 17 residues long. V was clipped by 5 bases and J by 5 bases; unmatched bases: 11. CDR3 protein: CASSPTSGRPRGETQYF. CDR3 sequence (DNA): TGTGCCAGCAGCCCGACTAGCGGGAGGCCACGGGGGGAGACCCAGTACTTC.

The chain carries TRBV7-2 and TRBJ2-5; D might be TRBD2 (5 bases). The J call may be incorrect, as the DNA end agrees better with TRBJ2-7. CDR1 and CDR2 (germline): SGHTA, FQGNSA. This CDR3 is 14 amino acids long. The CDR3 sequence is CASSVSGNGVEQYF. CDR3 coding DNA: TGTGCCAGCAGCGTATCCGGGAACGGCGTCGAGCAGTACTTC.

The chain uses TRBV18 and TRBJ2-3, with TRBD2 matching 7 bases. The trim removed 3 bases at V and 2 bases at J, leaving 8 bases unmatched. Per germline, CDR1 KGHSH and CDR2 LQKENI. The CDR3 is 16 residues long. The CDR3 is CASSPPLAGVTDTQYF. CDR3 sequence (DNA): TGTGCCAGCTCACCCCCCTTGGCGGGGGTCACAGATACGCAGTATTTT.

The chain uses TRBV5-1 and TRBJ1-4, with D possibly matching TRBD1 (5 bases). Trimming pared 4 bases from V and 7 bases from J, leaving 14 bases between. This CDR3 spans 14 amino acids. Germline V gene sequence: CDR1 SGHRS, CDR2 YFSETQ. The CDR3 nucleotides read TGCGCCAGCAGCGGGGGGACTCTAGGTGAAAAACTGTTTTTT. Protein product: CASSGGTLGEKLFF.

The gene calls are TRBV10-2 and TRBJ2-1; 7 bases agree with TRBD2. With 0 bases clipped from V and 4 bases from J, the junction kept 3 bases outside the gene matches. CDR3 length: 15 residues. Germline V gene sequence: CDR1 WSHSY, CDR2 SAAADI. The CDR3 sequence is CASSESGGRYNEQFF. Written as DNA, the CDR3 is TGCGCCAGCAGTGAGTCGGGAGGGAGATACAATGAGCAGTTCTTC.

J is TRBJ1-1 and V is TRBV19, with TRBD1 matching over 7 bases. Trimming at V came to 3 bases and at J to 5 bases, leaving 6 bases not matched to a gene. The CDR3 extends over 14 amino acids. Per germline, CDR1 LNHDA and CDR2 SQIVND (reference sequence). CDR3 amino acids: CASSITGVLTEAFF. CDR3 sequence (DNA): TGTGCCAGTAGTATCACAGGGGTATTGACTGAAGCTTTCTTT. Complete variable domain (other parts from reference TRBV19 and TRBJ1-1): DGGITQSPKYLFRKEGQNVTLSCEQNLNHDAMYWYRQDPGQGLRLIYYSQIVNDFQKGDIAEGYSVSREKKESFPLTVTSAQKNPTAFYLCASSITGVLTEAFFGQGTRLTVV.

The V gene is TRBV27, the J gene TRBJ2-3, with 12 nucleotides matching TRBD2. J gave up 6 bases and V 3 bases, and 4 bases lay outside the gene matches. The germline CDR1 and CDR2 sequences are MNHEY and SMNVEV (reference sequence). The CDR3 spans 15 residues. CDR3 coding DNA: TGTGCCAGCAGTTTGACTAGCGGGAGCGGGGATACGCAGTATTTT. Encoded protein: CASSLTSGSGDTQYF.

J is TRBJ1-5 and V is TRBV9; 8 bases align to TRBD1. Trimming took 4 bases from V and 6 from J; bases not matched to a gene: 12. Germline CDR1 SGDLS, CDR2 YYNGEE. CDR3 length equals 16 residues. CDR3 DNA sequence: TGTGCCAGCAGCCCCGCCGAGGCAGGGGGCGTTCAGCCCCAGCATTTT. Amino acids: CASSPAEAGGVQPQHF.

This clone occurred once. The V and J genes are TRBV9 and TRBJ1-1; D uncertain. Trimming cost V 2 bases and J 1 base, with 6 bases left between them. This CDR3 is built from 13 residues. Germline assignment: CDR1 SGDLS and CDR2 YYNGEE. The CDR3 DNA follows: TGTGCCAGCAGCGTCGACGGGAACACTGAAGCTTTCTTT. Translated, it gives CASSVDGNTEAFF. The whole variable domain, filled in from reference TRBV9 and TRBJ1-1, reads DSGVTQTPKHLITATGQRVTLRCSPRSGDLSVYWYQQSLDQGLQFLIQYYNGEERAKGNILERFSAQQFPDLHSELNLSSLELGDSALYFCASSVDGNTEAFFGQGTRLTVV.

The chain employs TRBV18 and TRBJ2-1; weak D call: TRBD2 (5 bases). There are 14 residues in the CDR3. Trimming cost V 3 bases and J 0 bases, with 6 bases left between them. The germline gives CDR1 KGHSH, CDR2 LQKENI. CDR3 nucleotides: TGTGCCAGCTCACCCGGGATCTCCTACAATGAGCAGTTCTTC. Its translation is CASSPGISYNEQFF.

This chain joins TRBV21-1 and TRBJ2-1; the table's TRBD2 call for D was not verified on the DNA. TRBV21-1 is shown as a pseudogene. The CDR3 spans 19 residues. Written as DNA, the CDR3 is TGTGCCAGCAGCAAAGAAGGCCCCGGGACTAGCGGTACCTACAATGAGCAGTTCTTC. This gives the protein CASSKEGPGTSGTYNEQFF.

The V and J genes are TRBV11-2 and TRBJ2-7, with 8 bases aligning to TRBD1. CDR3 length: 16 amino acids. The junction had 10 bases not matched to a gene; V was cut back by 3 bases and J by 3 bases. Germline V gene sequence: CDR1 SGHAT, CDR2 FQNNGV. CDR3 nucleotide sequence: TGTGCCAGCAGCTTTGACAGGGGATTCAGAGTCTACGAGCAGTACTTC. Protein sequence: CASSFDRGFRVYEQYF.

The chain links TRBV11-2 to TRBJ1-1; D gene unclear. CDR1 is SGHAT, CDR2 FQNNGV, per germline. The V and J ends lost 5 bases and 4 bases respectively, with 14 bases between them. The CDR3 runs to 14 residues. The CDR3 loop is CASSLGVGGTEAFF. As DNA, the CDR3 is TGTGCCAGCAGCCTCGGGGTCGGTGGCACTGAAGCTTTCTTT.

The J gene is TRBJ1-2, the V gene TRBV6-5, with 11 bases aligning to TRBD1. CDR3 length equals 13 residues. Germline V CDR1 and CDR2: MNHEY, SVGAGI. Trimming at V came to 5 bases and at J to 8 bases, leaving 4 bases not matched to a gene. The CDR3 region has the DNA TGTGCCAGCAGTCTCCGGACAGGGGGCGGCTACACCTTC. It encodes CASSLRTGGGYTF.

V and J are TRBV7-6 and TRBJ2-5; no firm D call. Trimming took 2 bases from V and 2 from J, leaving 6 bases between them. Looked up from germline, CDR1 is SGHVS and CDR2 is FNYEAQ. This CDR3 comprises 13 residues. The CDR3 is CASSLTWQETQYF. CDR3 DNA: TGTGCCAGCAGCTTAACCTGGCAAGAGACCCAGTACTTC.

The chain uses TRBV27 and TRBJ1-5; D not resolved. Germline CDR1 and CDR2: MNHEY and SMNVEV (reference sequence). Trimming took off 6 bases at V and 6 bases at J, with 15 bases between the two ends. CDR3 size: 14 residues. CDR3 sequence reads: CASSPRGGRQPQHF. CDR3 in DNA: TGTGCCAGCAGCCCCCGTGGAGGGCGTCAGCCCCAGCATTTT.

The chain is built from TRBV5-1 and TRBJ1-1, with a tentative D call TRBD1 (5 bases). CDR1 is SGHRS and CDR2 is YFSETQ in the germline V gene. The CDR3 totals 14 residues. The V end was cut by 4 bases, the J end by 6 bases, with 16 bases between. CDR3 sequence reads: CASSPRQTDSEAFF. CDR3 nucleotides: TGCGCCAGCAGCCCCCGACAGACCGATTCTGAAGCTTTCTTT.

The genes are TRBV10-1 and TRBJ2-3, with 10 bases matching TRBD2. This CDR3 has 15 residues. Germline lookup yields CDR1 WNHNN and CDR2 SYGVQD (reference sequence). V was pared by 5 bases and J by 6 bases, with 8 bases of the junction left unmatched. CDR3 DNA sequence: TGCGCCAGCAGTACCGGGACTAGCGTCTCGGATACGCAGTATTTT. It codes for CASSTGTSVSDTQYF.

The CDR3 nucleotides are TGCAGCGTCCGGACAGGGGGAGGCTACGAGCAGTACTTC. It yields the protein CSVRTGGGYEQYF. The gene calls are TRBV29-1 and TRBJ2-7; TRBD1 agrees at 10 bases. The CDR3 consists of 13 residues. The junction had 5 bases not matched to a gene; V was cut back by 6 bases and J by 3 bases. The germline CDR1 and CDR2 sequences are SQVTM and ANQGSEA.

The chain uses TRBV7-2 and TRBJ1-6; TRBD1 agrees at 10 bases. V lost 3 bases to trimming and J lost 10 bases; unmatched junction nucleotides: 3. CDR1 SGHTA and CDR2 FQGNSA come from the germline V gene. This CDR3 spans 14 amino acids. CDR3 residues: CASSLTGGRSPLHF. The CDR3 DNA sequence: TGTGCCAGCAGCTTGACAGGGGGCAGATCACCCCTCCACTTT. Combining the CDR3 with reference TRBV7-2 and TRBJ1-6 gives the whole variable domain GAGVSQSPSNKVTEKGKDVELRCDPISGHTALYWYRQSLGQGLEFLIYFQGNSAPDKSGLPSDRFSAERTGGSVSTLTIQRTQQEDSAVYLCASSLTGGRSPLHFGNGTRLTVT.

CDR3: CASTTPRAGANVLTF. The CDR3 nucleotides are TGTGCCAGCACTACACCGAGGGCCGGGGCCAACGTCCTGACTTTC. This chain connects TRBV27 to TRBJ2-6; the D gene is possibly TRBD2 (5 bases). The CDR3 runs 15 residues. The ends were cut back, 7 bases at V and 4 bases at J, with 14 bases in the middle. The germline gives CDR1 MNHEY, CDR2 SMNVEV (reference sequence). Full variable domain (outside the CDR3, taken from reference TRBV27 and TRBJ2-6): EAQVTQNPRYLITVTGKKLTVTCSQNMNHEYMSWYRQDPGLGLRQIYYSMNVEVTDKGDVPEGYKVSRKEKRNFPLILESPSPNQTSLYFCASTTPRAGANVLTFGAGSRLTVL.

V usage is TRBV6-6 and J usage is TRBJ2-5; no definite D call. CDR1 and CDR2 (germline): MNHNY, SVGAGI (reference sequence). Deletions cut 2 bases from V and 0 bases from J, with 4 bases between. This CDR3 is 13 amino acids long. Here the CDR3 reads CASSYKDQETQYF. CDR3 DNA: TGTGCCAGCAGTTACAAGGACCAAGAGACCCAGTACTTC.

The chain has TRBV6-6 and TRBJ2-7; perhaps TRBD1 as D (6 bases). This CDR3 has 12 residues. From germline, CDR1 is MNHNY and CDR2 SVGAGI (reference sequence). V was shortened by 5 bases and J by 4 bases, with 9 bases between the two germline ends. CDR3 amino acids: CASSHRVYEQYF. CDR3 nucleotide sequence: TGTGCCAGCAGTCACAGGGTTTACGAGCAGTACTTC.